These T cell receptor beta chains were read from a single sample in a study of T cell responses to AZD1222 COVID-19 vaccine. The assay was immunoSEQ multiplex PCR, and TCRdb's table has in-frame clones only and misses some. The profile shows over 110,000 clones, about 90% of them singletons. The starting material was peripheral blood, obtained 28 days after the second AZD1222 dose. These receptors all come from an adult who received the AZD1222 COVID-19 vaccine. Each CDR3 is given with its conserved first and last residue. The order of the fields is J gene, D gene, clone size, V gene, CDR3 protein, CDR3 DNA. A D gene is named only where the DNA matches it firmly. For some rows the clone size is stated as once, few or many, or as a class when expanded; others skip it.

>TRBJ2-5|-|-|TRBV9
CASSVDRAQETQYF
TGTGCCAGCAGCGTAGACCGGGCTCAAGAGACCCAGTACTTC
>TRBJ2-7|TRBD1|-|TRBV11-3
CASSRTGLSEQYF
TGTGCCAGCAGCCGGACAGGGTTGTCCGAGCAGTACTTC
>TRBJ1-1|-|-|TRBV6-2/TRBV6-3
CASSYTGRWNTEAFF
TGTGCCAGCAGTTATACGGGGAGGTGGAACACTGAAGCTTTCTTT
>TRBJ1-5|-|-|TRBV7-6
CASSFGGVGQPQHF
TGTGCCAGCAGCTTCGGGGGGGTTGGTCAGCCCCAGCATTTT
>TRBJ2-7|-|once|TRBV20-1
CSASEAASDPYEQYF
TGCAGTGCTAGTGAAGCGGCTAGCGACCCCTACGAGCAGTACTTC
>TRBJ2-5|-|-|TRBV27
CASRTANQETQYF
TGTGCCAGCAGAACAGCGAACCAAGAGACCCAGTACTTC
>TRBJ2-2|-|-|TRBV7-3
CASSLTAQATGELFF
TGTGCCAGCAGCTTAACGGCCCAAGCTACCGGGGAGCTGTTTTTT
>TRBJ1-6|-|-|TRBV27
CASSFAKGKSPLHF
TGTGCCAGCAGTTTTGCCAAGGGGAAGTCACCCCTCCACTTT
>TRBJ1-4|TRBD1|-|TRBV19
CASSIPGQGSNEKLFF
TGTGCCAGTAGTATACCCGGACAGGGGTCTAATGAAAAACTGTTTTTT
>TRBJ2-1|TRBD2|once|TRBV19
CASRGSGRSGYNEQFF
TGTGCCAGTAGAGGTAGCGGGAGAAGTGGTTACAATGAGCAGTTCTTC
>TRBJ1-5|-|few|TRBV19
CASSLYQTASNQPQHF
TGTGCCAGTAGTCTATACCAGACGGCGAGCAATCAGCCCCAGCATTTT
>TRBJ1-2|-|once|TRBV6-6
CASKRDTLNYGYTF
TGTGCCAGCAAACGGGACACGCTGAACTATGGCTACACCTTC
>TRBJ1-5|-|-|TRBV6-1
CASSDHLGGNQPQHF
TGTGCCAGCAGTGATCACCTCGGGGGCAATCAGCCCCAGCATTTT
>TRBJ1-1|-|-|TRBV14
CASSHGGFNTEAFF
TGTGCCAGCAGCCACGGGGGGTTCAACACTGAAGCTTTCTTT
>TRBJ2-1|-|-|TRBV6-2/TRBV6-3
CASSPTPSGIHEQFF
TGTGCCAGCAGCCCTACCCCGTCGGGGATCCATGAGCAGTTCTTC
>TRBJ2-1|-|-|TRBV28
CASTELNEQFF
TGTGCCAGCACTGAGTTGAATGAGCAGTTCTTC
>TRBJ1-5|-|-|TRBV15
CATSRDLTGWGGPQHF
TGTGCCACCAGCAGAGATCTAACAGGGTGGGGGGGGCCCCAGCATTTT
>TRBJ1-2|-|-|TRBV6-5
CASTLDINYGYTF
TGTGCCAGCACTCTAGACATTAACTATGGCTACACCTTC
>TRBJ2-5|-|few|TRBV25-1
CASSAPGSYQETQYF
TGTGCCAGCAGCGCCCCCGGCAGCTACCAAGAGACCCAGTACTTC
>TRBJ2-2|TRBD2|-|TRBV4-1
CASSQLGLAENTGELFF
TGCGCCAGCAGCCAATTGGGACTAGCGGAGAACACCGGGGAGCTGTTTTTT
>TRBJ1-1|-|-|TRBV5-1
CASSLAAGSSEAFF
TGCGCCAGCAGCTTGGCCGCAGGTTCCAGTGAAGCTTTCTTT
>TRBJ1-1|-|-|TRBV5-6
CASSLEPGTEAFF
TGTGCCAGCAGCTTGGAGCCGGGCACTGAAGCTTTCTTT
>TRBJ2-3|TRBD2|-|TRBV2
CASSGLAGGRWSTDTQYF
TGTGCCAGCAGTGGACTAGCGGGAGGGCGTTGGAGCACAGATACGCAGTATTTT
>TRBJ1-5|-|-|TRBV18
CASSQDQPQHF
TGTGCCAGCTCACAGGATCAGCCCCAGCATTTT
>TRBJ1-3|-|-|TRBV28
CASSSAGQLVWDGNTIYF
TGTGCCAGCAGTTCGGCCGGACAGCTCGTGTGGGATGGAAACACCATATATTTT
>TRBJ2-1|TRBD2|-|TRBV10-3
CAISELLAGGNEQFF
TGTGCCATCAGTGAGCTACTAGCGGGAGGGAATGAGCAGTTCTTC
>TRBJ1-1|-|-|TRBV5-4
CASSPGSVYTEAFF
TGTGCCAGCAGCCCCGGTTCGGTTTACACTGAAGCTTTCTTT
>TRBJ1-6|-|-|TRBV4-2
CASSQGGPLHF
TGTGCCAGCAGCCAAGGAGGACCCCTCCACTTT
>TRBJ2-1|TRBD1|-|TRBV24-1
CATSDAGQGGGEQFF
TGTGCCACCAGTGACGCGGGACAGGGGGGAGGTGAGCAGTTCTTC
>TRBJ2-5|TRBD2|-|TRBV5-4
CASSPEGRGETQYF
TGTGCCAGCAGCCCGGAGGGGCGGGGGGAGACCCAGTACTTC
>TRBJ2-5|-|-|TRBV21-1
CASSDQGLAGARGQETQYF
TGTGCCAGCAGCGACCAGGGGCTAGCGGGGGCCAGGGGGCAAGAGACCCAGTACTTC
>TRBJ1-5|-|once|TRBV6-2/TRBV6-3
CASSYYSDQPQHF
TGTGCCAGCAGTTATTACAGTGACCAGCCCCAGCATTTT
>TRBJ2-1|-|-|TRBV9
CASSLTGSSYNEQFF
TGTGCCAGCAGCCTCACAGGGAGCTCCTACAATGAGCAGTTCTTC
>TRBJ1-5|TRBD1|-|TRBV28
CASSLKQGVQPQHF
TGTGCCAGCAGTTTAAAACAGGGGGTACAGCCCCAGCATTTT
>TRBJ1-2|-|-|TRBV6-4
CASSGIGGESYGYTF
TGTGCCAGCAGTGGAATAGGGGGAGAGAGCTATGGCTACACCTTC
>TRBJ1-3|-|-|TRBV18
CASSPPGISGNTIYF
TGTGCCAGCTCACCACCTGGCATCTCTGGAAACACCATATATTTT
>TRBJ1-1|-|-|TRBV19
CASSLGAVDTGQAFF
TGTGCCAGTAGTCTCGGGGCGGTGGACACTGGTCAAGCTTTCTTT
>TRBJ1-1|-|-|TRBV25-1
CASSRGLNTEAFF
TGTGCCAGCAGCAGAGGGCTGAACACTGAAGCTTTCTTT
>TRBJ2-2|-|once|TRBV6-6
CASSYSAGPTGELFF
TGTGCCAGCAGTTACTCTGCAGGGCCCACCGGGGAGCTGTTTTTT
>TRBJ1-5|TRBD1|-|TRBV19
CASSGTAVGPQHF
TGTGCCAGTAGTGGGACAGCCGTAGGGCCCCAGCATTTT
>TRBJ2-5|-|-|TRBV5-1
CASSLGTAQETQYF
TGCGCCAGCAGCTTGGGGACCGCCCAAGAGACCCAGTACTTC
>TRBJ1-1|-|-|TRBV7-6
CASSLGHPGMNTEAFF
TGTGCCAGCAGCCTGGGACATCCGGGAATGAACACTGAAGCTTTCTTT
>TRBJ1-2|-|-|TRBV19
CASSNQGTHGYTF
TGTGCCAGTAGTAATCAAGGGACACACGGCTACACCTTC
>TRBJ1-5|TRBD1|-|TRBV2
CASGQGNQPQHF
TGTGCCAGTGGACAGGGAAATCAGCCCCAGCATTTT
>TRBJ2-7|TRBD1|-|TRBV14
CASRRTGESYEQYF
TGTGCCAGCCGACGGACAGGGGAATCCTACGAGCAGTACTTC
>TRBJ1-2|-|-|TRBV4-2
CASSQEEVTSYGYTF
TGTGCCAGCAGCCAAGAGGAGGTCACCTCGTATGGCTACACCTTC
>TRBJ2-1|TRBD1|-|TRBV7-6
CASSPRTGMNEQFF
TGTGCCAGCAGCCCACGGACAGGGATGAATGAGCAGTTCTTC
>TRBJ1-1|-|-|TRBV5-1
CASSDPAGITTFF
TGCGCCAGCAGCGACCCGGCGGGTATCACGACTTTCTTT
>TRBJ2-7|TRBD1|-|TRBV6-5
CASSLVWTGGSEQYF
TGTGCCAGCAGCCTAGTGTGGACAGGGGGAAGCGAGCAGTACTTC
>TRBJ1-2|-|-|TRBV28
CASSLPGITNGYTF
TGTGCCAGCAGTTTACCAGGGATCACTAATGGCTACACCTTC
>TRBJ2-1|-|-|TRBV25-1
CASSESVLRREQFF
TGTGCCAGCAGTGAATCGGTCCTCAGGCGGGAGCAGTTCTTC
>TRBJ1-1|-|-|TRBV6-2/TRBV6-3
CASSYSFKRGPTEAFF
TGTGCCAGCAGTTACTCCTTTAAAAGGGGACCCACTGAAGCTTTCTTT
>TRBJ1-2|-|-|TRBV19
CASSVQGVSYGYTF
TGTGCCAGTAGTGTACAGGGTGTGAGCTATGGCTACACCTTC
>TRBJ1-3|-|-|TRBV28
CASSPLTADSGNTIYF
TGTGCCAGCAGTCCTCTCACCGCTGACTCTGGAAACACCATATATTTT
>TRBJ2-1|-|few|TRBV11-2
CASSLRIVGGRKVVNEQFF
TGTGCCAGCAGCTTAAGAATAGTGGGGGGTAGGAAAGTGGTCAATGAGCAGTTCTTC
>TRBJ1-2|-|-|TRBV29-1
CSAGGQFEGYTF
TGCAGCGCTGGAGGACAGTTCGAAGGCTACACCTTC
>TRBJ1-2|-|-|TRBV5-4
CASSPEGGHWDGYTF
TGTGCCAGCAGCCCCGAGGGGGGTCATTGGGATGGCTACACCTTC